This T cell receptor (beta chain) was found in a study of OX40 agonist ivuxolimab in advanced cancers. Study information: Patients received intravenous ivuxolimab every 2 weeks at 0.01 to 10 mg/kg. The group had a mean age of about 64 years, ranged from roughly 20 to 80, and was 80% to 90% male.

Method: immunoSEQ multiplex PCR; TCRdb's copy keeps in-frame clones and lacks some. The sample contains fewer than 65,000 clones, about 90% of which appear only once. Notes on the study in general: Dose levels from 0.1 to 3.0 mg/kg saw CD4+ and CD8+ blood T cells expand clonally by week 6.

On this clone itself: Its antigen is as yet unknown.

The CDR3 runs to 14 residues. Germline V gene sequence: CDR1 MNHEY, CDR2 SVGAGI. The V end was cut by 2 bases, the J end by 4 bases, with 11 bases between. The starting material was CD4+ or CD8+ T cells sorted from blood, obtained in a trial of the OX40 agonist ivuxolimab. The rearrangement links TRBV6-5 to TRBJ1-1; D possibly corresponds to TRBD1 (6 bases). The origin of this receptor is an adult with an advanced solid tumor such as melanoma, head and neck, liver or kidney cancer. CDR3 bases: TGTGCCAGCAGTTACGACAGGTCGTCCACTGAAGCTTTCTTT. It translates to CASSYDRSSTEAFF.